These 17 T cell receptor beta chains share one sample of origin, sequenced in a study of cytomegalovirus exposure and HLA in healthy donors. Use of 60 Vbeta and 13 Jbeta primers characterized the PCR. The protocol was immunoSEQ multiplex PCR, while the TCRdb copy is restricted to in-frame clones and leaves out a portion. Seen here are 120,000 to 150,000 clones, around 79% observed once, and the top ten hold approximately 5.7%. Sequencing was performed on PBMCs. Receptor source: a man aged 30 to 39 in good health and CMV-seropositive.

The CDR3 sequence is CASSKPGQVTYEQYF. CDR3 coding DNA: TGTGCCAGCAGTAAACCGGGACAAGTAACCTACGAGCAGTACTTC. This chain joins TRBV28 and TRBJ2-7; TRBD1 is a possible D gene (6 bases). The germline V gene encodes CDR1 MDHEN and CDR2 SYDVKM. V lost 5 bases, J lost 2 bases, and 16 bases lay in between. The CDR3 consists of 15 residues.

This clone has a single count. The V call is TRBV7-9, the J call TRBJ2-1, with 11 nucleotides matching TRBD2. The germline gives CDR1 SEHNR, CDR2 FQNEAQ (reference sequence). The CDR3 extends over 18 amino acids. J gave up 6 bases and V 2 bases, and 12 bases lay outside the gene matches. In nucleotides, the CDR3 is TGTGCCAGCAGCTTACCTCCCCGACTAGCGGGAAGTACCAATGAGCAGTTCTTC. This translates into CASSLPPRLAGSTNEQFF.

The chain recombines TRBV5-1 with TRBJ1-1; 8 bases align to TRBD1. V shed 2 bases, J shed 0 bases, and the junction held 3 bases outside the gene matches. The CDR3 spans 15 residues. The germline CDR1 and CDR2 sequences are SGHRS and YFSETQ. The CDR3: CASSFGTGLNTEAFF. The CDR3 region has the DNA TGCGCCAGCAGCTTTGGGACAGGACTGAACACTGAAGCTTTCTTT.

The chain has TRBV28 and TRBJ1-1; possible D gene TRBD1, 6 bases. The CDR3 sequence is 12 residues long. Trimming shortened V by 6 bases and J by 10 bases, and 15 bases separated the two germline ends. The germline V gene has CDR1 MDHEN and CDR2 SYDVKM. The CDR3 bases are TGTGCCAGCAGCCTTACAGGGAAAGGAGCTTTCTTT. Translated, it gives CASSLTGKGAFF. Full variable domain (remainder filled in from reference TRBV28 and TRBJ1-1): DVKVTQSSRYLVKRTGEKVFLECVQDMDHENMFWYRQDPGLGLRLIYFSYDVKMKEKGDIPEGYSVSREKKERFSLILESASTNQTSMYLCASSLTGKGAFFGQGTRLTVV.

The chain links TRBV6-6 to TRBJ2-7; 8 nucleotides line up with TRBD2. Trimming removed 5 bases from V and 4 bases from J; junction bases left unmatched: 7. This CDR3 region has 14 residues. Looked up from germline, CDR1 is MNHNY and CDR2 is SVGAGI (reference sequence). The CDR3 protein is CASSPTTSVYEQYF. CDR3 DNA sequence: TGTGCCAGCAGTCCAACGACTAGCGTGTACGAGCAGTACTTC.

The chain recombines TRBV5-4 with TRBJ2-7, with 9 bases aligning to TRBD2. The CDR3 is made up of 13 amino acids. CDR1 is SGHNT and CDR2 is YYREEE in the germline V gene (reference sequence). Trimming cost V 4 bases and J 5 bases; bases outside gene matches: 4. The CDR3: CASSGGTSHEQYF. DNA for the CDR3: TGTGCCAGCAGCGGAGGGACTAGCCACGAGCAGTACTTC.

The V call is TRBV6-1, the J call TRBJ2-7, with TRBD1 identical over 8 bases. Trimming at V came to 6 bases and at J to 3 bases, leaving 1 base not matched to a gene. Germline assignment: CDR1 MNHNS and CDR2 SASEGT. The CDR3 runs to 12 residues. This CDR3 is CASRQGGYEQYF. In DNA form, the CDR3 reads TGTGCCAGCAGACAGGGGGGCTACGAGCAGTACTTC.

On this clone: Other nucleotide sequences in the sample specify the same CDR3. The chain recombines TRBV15 with TRBJ1-1; D is undetermined. The CDR3 spans 12 residues. Germline V gene data show CDR1 as LNHNV and CDR2 as YYDKDF (reference sequence). Trimming took 3 bases from V and 6 from J, leaving 8 bases between them. CDR3: CATSSSGAEAFF. The CDR3 nucleotides are TGTGCCACCAGCAGTTCCGGGGCTGAAGCTTTCTTT.

V is TRBV29-1 and J is TRBJ2-1, with D unclear. The CDR3 covers 11 residues. V lost 7 bases to trimming and J lost 1 base, with 5 bases between them. Germline-derived CDR1 and CDR2 are SQVTM and ANQGSEA. The CDR3 nucleotides read TGCAGCGGAGCATCCTACAATGAGCAGTTCTTC. Encoded protein: CSGASYNEQFF.

This chain uses TRBV15 with TRBJ1-1; 10 positions agree with TRBD1. Trimming removed 1 base from V and 0 bases from J; junction bases left unmatched: 5. The CDR3 runs 17 residues. Germline CDR1 and CDR2: LNHNV and YYDKDF (reference sequence). CDR3: CATSRGQGADLNTEAFF. CDR3 nucleotide sequence: TGTGCCACCAGCAGAGGACAGGGGGCCGATTTGAACACTGAAGCTTTCTTT. Drawing the rest from reference TRBV15 and TRBJ1-1, the complete variable domain is DAMVIQNPRYQVTQFGKPVTLSCSQTLNHNVMYWYQQKSSQAPKLLFHYYDKDFNNEADTPDNFQSRRPNTSFCFLDIRSPGLGDTAMYLCATSRGQGADLNTEAFFGQGTRLTVV.

V usage is TRBV11-2 and J usage is TRBJ2-3, with D possibly being TRBD2 (6 bases). V lost 5 bases, J lost 6 bases, and 18 bases lay in between. The CDR3 is 15 amino acids. Germline V gene lookup returns CDR1 SGHAT and CDR2 FQNNGV. This chain's CDR3 is CASSLTRVGGDTQYF. The CDR3 DNA is TGTGCCAGCAGCCTGACCCGGGTCGGAGGGGATACGCAGTATTTT.

V gene TRBV14 combines with J gene TRBJ2-1; 14 bases are shared with TRBD2. This CDR3 has 16 amino acids. With V trimmed by 4 bases and J by 5 bases, 4 bases remained unmatched. Germline CDR1 is SGHDN and CDR2 is FVKESK. As DNA, the CDR3 is TGTGCCAGCAGCCGGACTAGCGGGAGGCCCCACAATGAGCAGTTCTTC. Translated: CASSRTSGRPHNEQFF.

This CDR3 reads CASSQQFGTSVDNEQFF. CDR3 coding DNA: TGTGCCAGCAGCCAACAATTCGGGACTAGCGTTGACAATGAGCAGTTCTTC. J is TRBJ2-1 and V is TRBV4-2; 10 positions match TRBD2. J was trimmed by 5 bases and V by 2 bases; bases with no gene match: 9. CDR3 length: 17 amino acids. CDR1 and CDR2 (germline): LGHNA, YNFKEQ.

This clone was seen a single time. This chain joins TRBV28 and TRBJ2-7; TRBD2 agrees at 8 bases. Germline lookup yields CDR1 MDHEN and CDR2 SYDVKM. There are 13 residues in the CDR3. V shed 9 bases and J 0 bases; nucleotides not matched to a gene: 4. CDR3 nucleotide sequence: TGTGCCAGTGCGGGAGGTAACTCCTACGAGCAGTACTTC. Amino acid sequence: CASAGGNSYEQYF.

The chain recombines TRBV7-9 with TRBJ1-2; D is undetermined. The CDR3 loop spans 15 amino acids. V was pared by 2 bases and J by 3 bases, with 13 bases between. Germline V CDR1 and CDR2: SEHNR, FQNEAQ (reference sequence). CDR3 loop: CASSLSYGQDYGYTF. The CDR3 DNA sequence: TGTGCCAGCAGCTTAAGCTACGGCCAGGACTATGGCTACACCTTC.

The chain uses TRBV9 and TRBJ2-7; 14 bases are shared with TRBD2. Germline CDR1 SGDLS, CDR2 YYNGEE. The CDR3 is made up of 17 amino acids. Losses at the gene ends were 4 bases for V and 0 bases for J; bases not matched to a gene: 6. The CDR3 sequence: CASSIGLAGGRSYEQYF. As DNA, the CDR3 is TGTGCCAGCAGCATCGGACTAGCGGGGGGCCGCTCCTACGAGCAGTACTTC.

The V and J genes are TRBV27 and TRBJ2-3, with a tentative D call TRBD2 (7 bases). With 8 bases removed from V and 2 bases from J, the gap between germline ends came to 17 bases. Germline lookup yields CDR1 MNHEY and CDR2 SMNVEV (reference sequence). There are 15 residues in the CDR3. DNA of the CDR3: TGTGCCAGCCATCTGGCGGGGGCCAACACAGATACGCAGTATTTT. Its translation: CASHLAGANTDTQYF.